These 24 T cell receptor beta chains came from one sample sequenced in a study of blood T cell repertoires in COVID-19. Some clones are missing from TCRdb's copy, which holds only in-frame ones; the method was immunoSEQ multiplex PCR. The sample consists of 150,000 to 200,000 clones, approximately 89% of them appearing once. Sample: PBMCs or T cells enriched from blood (not recorded which). These receptors were taken from a woman under 30 who had recovered from COVID-19.

This chain uses TRBV12-3 or TRBV12-4 with TRBJ2-4, with a possible D match to TRBD1 (5 bases). V lost 4 bases and J 7 bases, leaving 11 bases between the germline ends. The CDR3 length is 13 residues. CDR3: CASSWNKGNIQYF. The DNA of the CDR3 is TGTGCCAGCAGTTGGAATAAGGGGAACATTCAGTACTTC.

The chain combines TRBV3-1 (or the pseudogene TRBV3-2) with TRBJ1-2; 9 bases are a match to TRBD1. The trim removed 8 bases at V and 8 bases at J, leaving 6 bases unmatched. The CDR3 is 12 residues long. CDR1 and CDR2 (germline): LGHDT, YNNKEL (reference sequence). The CDR3 region has the DNA TGTGCCAGCTCAACAGGGGGCGAAGGCTACACCTTC. Its protein is CASSTGGEGYTF.

The chain recombines TRBV7-8 with TRBJ1-5, with TRBD1 as a possible D gene (6 bases). The V end was cut by 1 base, the J end by 6 bases, with 16 bases between. CDR3 length: 16 residues. CDR1 and CDR2 from the germline V gene are SGHVS and FQNEAQ. The CDR3 region has the DNA TGTGCCAGCAGCTTAGGTACAGGGCTAGAGGTTCAGCCCCAGCATTTT. Translation: CASSLGTGLEVQPQHF.

This chain connects TRBV5-4 to TRBJ2-5; TRBD2 is a possible D gene (6 bases). Germline V gene data show CDR1 as SGHNT and CDR2 as YYREEE (reference sequence). The CDR3 consists of 13 residues. V was shortened by 4 bases and J by 4 bases, with 11 bases between the two germline ends. This CDR3 is CASSAGLRETQYF. The CDR3 DNA reads as TGTGCCAGCAGCGCGGGACTCCGAGAGACCCAGTACTTC.

V is TRBV28 and J is TRBJ2-4; D is uncertain. The CDR3 covers 14 residues. V was clipped by 3 bases and J by 0 bases, with 6 bases between them. CDR1 is MDHEN and CDR2 is SYDVKM in the germline V gene. The chain's CDR3 is CASSLFVAKNIQYF. CDR3 coding DNA: TGTGCCAGCAGTTTGTTCGTAGCCAAAAACATTCAGTACTTC.

This clone showed up just a few times. This rearrangement joins TRBV7-9 to TRBJ1-2; D unclear. The CDR3 covers 16 residues. Trimming removed 5 bases from V and 0 bases from J, with 16 bases in between. The V gene's germline CDR1 is SEHNR and CDR2 FQNEAQ (reference sequence). CDR3 bases: TGTGCCAGCAGCCGGTTCGCGGCAGAAGCTAACTATGGCTACACCTTC. Translation gives CASSRFAAEANYGYTF.

This chain links TRBV25-1 with TRBJ1-5; D perhaps matches TRBD1 (6 bases). This CDR3 spans 15 amino acids. Germline-derived CDR1 and CDR2 are MGHDK and SYGVNS. Trimming cost V 6 bases and J 4 bases, with 16 bases left between them. The DNA of the CDR3 is TGTGCCAGCAGGGAAGTGAACAGGGAAAATCAGCCCCAGCATTTT. Its protein product is CASREVNRENQPQHF.

This sequence joins TRBV3-1 (or the pseudogene TRBV3-2) and TRBJ2-1; 11 positions match TRBD2. The CDR3 totals 13 residues. CDR1 and CDR2 from the germline V gene are LGHDT and YNNKEL (reference sequence). V trimming: 4 bases; J trimming: 7 bases; junction bases outside the gene matches: 0. This CDR3 reads CASSLAGGNEQFF. The CDR3 bases are TGTGCCAGCAGCCTAGCGGGAGGGAATGAGCAGTTCTTC.

This chain connects TRBV6-2 or TRBV6-3 to TRBJ2-5; D remains ambiguous. Germline CDR1 reads MNHEY; CDR2 reads SVGEGT. Trimming stripped 6 bases from V and 5 bases from J, with 16 bases between. The CDR3 spans 14 residues. The CDR3 sequence: CASSPPPPQETQYF. In nucleotides, the CDR3 is TGTGCCAGCAGCCCCCCCCCGCCTCAGGAGACCCAGTACTTC.

The rearrangement uses TRBV28 and TRBJ2-6; tentatively, D is TRBD2 (6 bases). Germline CDR1 MDHEN, CDR2 SYDVKM. The CDR3 loop spans 14 amino acids. V gave up 7 bases and J gave up 2 bases, with 9 bases separating them. In DNA form, the CDR3 reads TGTGCCAGCAAGGGAGGTACTGGGGCCAACGTCCTGACTTTC. Residues: CASKGGTGANVLTF.

The genes are TRBV2 and TRBJ2-1; 13 bases agree with TRBD2. The CDR3 runs 17 residues. Unmatched junction bases numbered 3, after V lost 2 bases and J lost 2 bases. CDR1 SNHLY and CDR2 FYNNEI come from the germline V gene. CDR3 region: CASSETSGRATYNEQFF. For the CDR3, the DNA is TGTGCCAGCAGTGAAACTAGCGGGAGGGCCACCTACAATGAGCAGTTCTTC.

J is TRBJ2-5 and V is TRBV6-1, with TRBD1 matching 7 bases. This CDR3 is built from 15 residues. Germline CDR1 is MNHNS and CDR2 is SASEGT. V dropped 1 base and J dropped 6; count of bases not matched to a gene: 8. The CDR3 protein is CASSEGWTGAQTQYF. DNA for the CDR3: TGTGCCAGCAGTGAAGGTTGGACAGGCGCGCAGACCCAGTACTTC.

The chain has TRBV27 and TRBJ2-7, with 9 bases aligning to TRBD1. J gave up 2 bases and V 5 bases, and 7 bases lay outside the gene matches. CDR1 and CDR2 (germline): MNHEY, SMNVEV (reference sequence). This CDR3 comprises 15 residues. CDR3 sequence reads: CASSARDRVAYEQYF. The CDR3 coding sequence is TGTGCCAGCAGTGCCCGGGACAGGGTAGCCTACGAGCAGTACTTC.

The chain couples TRBV6-5 to TRBJ1-5; D ambiguous. The CDR3 has 12 amino acids. Per germline, CDR1 MNHEY and CDR2 SVGAGI. The V and J ends lost 8 bases and 2 bases respectively, with 7 bases between them. The CDR3 bases are TGTGCCAGCGGCCAAGGCAATCAGCCCCAGCATTTT. Translation: CASGQGNQPQHF.

The chain joins TRBV5-4 to TRBJ2-1; 12 bases line up with TRBD2. The germline V gene encodes CDR1 SGHNT and CDR2 YYREEE (reference sequence). This CDR3 region has 15 residues. J gave up 8 bases and V 0 bases, and 3 bases lay outside the gene matches. The CDR3 here is CASSLATSGSDEQFF. In nucleotides, the CDR3 is TGTGCCAGCAGCTTGGCGACTAGCGGGAGCGATGAGCAGTTCTTC.

The chain joins TRBV4-2 to TRBJ2-7, with TRBD2 matching 14 bases. Germline V gives CDR1 LGHNA, CDR2 YNFKEQ. J gave up 3 bases and V 4 bases, and 14 bases lay outside the gene matches. This CDR3 region has 19 residues. The CDR3 sequence is CASSPTPRRGTSGSYEQYF. The CDR3 DNA reads as TGTGCCAGCAGCCCGACCCCAAGACGAGGGACTAGCGGGAGCTACGAGCAGTACTTC.

This clone came up once. The chain is built from TRBV15 and TRBJ1-4, with 8 bases matching TRBD1. CDR1 LNHNV and CDR2 YYDKDF come from the germline V gene (reference sequence). The CDR3 covers 15 residues. The ends lost 8 bases at V and 0 bases at J; junction bases unmatched: 5. The DNA for the CDR3 is TGTGCCACCTCGGACAGGGCAGCAACTAATGAAAAACTGTTTTTT. Protein: CATSDRAATNEKLFF.

The chain recombines TRBV6-5 with TRBJ1-4; possible D gene TRBD1, 5 bases. CDR3 length equals 15 residues. Germline V gene lookup returns CDR1 MNHEY and CDR2 SVGAGI. Trimming stripped 6 bases from V and 8 bases from J, with 19 bases between. CDR3 sequence: CASSSGRGDLEKLFF. The CDR3 nucleotides read TGTGCCAGCAGCTCCGGGCGGGGGGATCTGGAAAAACTGTTTTTT.

This clone was detected only once. The chain recombines TRBV19 with TRBJ2-1; 7 bases align to TRBD2. Germline trimming cut 3 bases from V and 6 bases from J; bases unmatched to any gene: 11. Looked up from germline, CDR1 is LNHDA and CDR2 is SQIVND (reference sequence). CDR3 length equals 16 residues. In DNA form, the CDR3 reads TGTGCCAGTAGTATTGTCGTCAGCGGGAAGCTCAATGAGCAGTTCTTC. Protein product: CASSIVVSGKLNEQFF.

This chain joins TRBV6-2 or TRBV6-3 and TRBJ2-3; 8 bases fit TRBD2. This CDR3 comprises 17 residues. CDR1 is MNHEY, CDR2 SVGEGT, per germline. V was clipped by 1 base and J by 7 bases; unmatched bases: 13. CDR3 bases: TGTGCCAGCAGTTACTGGAGAGCGGGAGAGGCCAGGAATACGCAGTATTTT. Translated: CASSYWRAGEARNTQYF.

The chain combines TRBV7-9 with TRBJ1-3, with unresolved D. The CDR3 has 12 amino acids. Germline CDR1 reads SEHNR; CDR2 reads FQNEAQ (reference sequence). V lost 8 bases and J lost 2, with 7 bases in between. The DNA of the CDR3 is TGTGCCAGCCGGGGAGCTGGAAACACCATATATTTT. This encodes CASRGAGNTIYF.

The chain couples TRBV24-1 to TRBJ2-1; D is undetermined. V dropped 5 bases and J dropped 10 bases, with 8 bases sitting between them. The CDR3 is 11 residues long. The V gene's germline CDR1 is KGHDR and CDR2 SFDVKD. This chain's CDR3 is CATSGGKEQFF. In DNA form, the CDR3 reads TGTGCCACCAGTGGAGGTAAGGAGCAGTTCTTC.

The CDR3 coding sequence is TGTGCCAGCAGCCCCTCAGGGGGCACTAATGAAAAACTGTTTTTT. It is translated as CASSPSGGTNEKLFF. The chain links TRBV9 to TRBJ1-4; 8 nucleotides match TRBD1. CDR1 and CDR2 (germline): SGDLS, YYNGEE. V was pared by 4 bases and J by 2 bases, with 4 bases of the junction left unmatched. The CDR3 totals 15 residues.

The rearrangement uses TRBV18 and TRBJ2-7; 9 bases line up with TRBD2. The junction had 11 bases not matched to a gene; V was cut back by 5 bases and J by 3 bases. Germline values: CDR1 KGHSH, CDR2 LQKENI. The CDR3 is made up of 16 amino acids. The CDR3 region has the DNA TGTGCCAGCTCAACGGCGGGGACTAGCCGTTTCTACGAGCAGTACTTC. It specifies CASSTAGTSRFYEQYF.